The next 23 T cell receptor beta chains were all read from a single sample in a study of shared clonotypes between healthy human individuals. Profiling relied on immunoSEQ multiplex PCR, and the TCRdb table lists in-frame clones only, not all of them. The sample lists about 670,000 clones; 72% were seen once. The sequenced sample consisted of memory CD4+ T cells sorted from blood. The subset: CD45RA-negative fraction. Every receptor here comes from a woman aged 25 to 45 in good health.

This clone was seen only once. The chain employs TRBV19 and TRBJ2-4, with 10 bases aligning to TRBD1. The CDR3 extends over 17 amino acids. In germline, CDR1 is LNHDA, CDR2 SQIVND (reference sequence). The junction had 7 bases not matched to a gene; V was cut back by 3 bases and J by 2 bases. This CDR3 is CASSMWGDRGSKNIQYF. CDR3 DNA sequence: TGTGCCAGTAGTATGTGGGGGGACAGGGGATCCAAAAACATTCAGTACTTC.

This clone has just one count. The chain joins TRBV7-2 to TRBJ2-7; the match to TRBD2 covers 15 bases. This CDR3 region has 17 residues. Per the germline V gene, CDR1 is SGHTA and CDR2 is FQGNSA. V was pared by 4 bases and J by 9 bases, with 13 bases of the junction left unmatched. The CDR3 loop is CASSSGLAGGLGLGQYF. In DNA, the CDR3 is TGTGCCAGCAGCTCGGGACTAGCGGGAGGCCTCGGGTTAGGGCAGTACTTC.

The chain links TRBV28 to TRBJ1-2; D may be TRBD1 (6 bases). This CDR3 is built from 13 residues. Trimming removed 7 bases from V and 6 bases from J, with 15 bases in between. Germline assignment: CDR1 MDHEN and CDR2 SYDVKM. This chain's CDR3 is CASTPGGGDGYTF. The CDR3 nucleotides are TGTGCCAGCACCCCGGGGGGGGGCGATGGCTACACCTTC.

The rearrangement links TRBV18 to TRBJ2-1, with 8 bases matching TRBD2. Germline V gene data show CDR1 as KGHSH and CDR2 as LQKENI. This CDR3 has 15 residues. The V segment lost 4 bases and the J segment 4 bases; nucleotides outside the gene matches: 6. The CDR3 nucleotides read TGTGCCAGCTCACAATCACTAGCGGATTACAATGAGCAGTTCTTC. It specifies CASSQSLADYNEQFF.

Ten or more counts support this clone. The chain links TRBV14 to TRBJ2-3; D may correspond to TRBD1 or TRBD2 (6 bases each). The CDR3 has 14 residues. Looked up from germline, CDR1 is SGHDN and CDR2 is FVKESK. Between the trimmed V and J ends, which lost 1 base and 7 bases, there was a span of 12 bases. CDR3 residues: CASSQVGGRNTQYF. The CDR3 DNA reads as TGTGCCAGCAGCCAAGTCGGGGGCAGAAATACGCAGTATTTT.

The gene calls are TRBV25-1 and TRBJ2-7; D gene unclear. The V gene's germline CDR1 is MGHDK and CDR2 SYGVNS. This CDR3 has 15 amino acids. Trimming removed 3 bases at V and 7 bases at J, with 19 bases between. CDR3 nucleotide sequence: TGTGCCAGCAGTGAGAGTGGTGGTCCCCAGGCGGAGCAGTACTTC. Residues: CASSESGGPQAEQYF.

This rearrangement joins TRBV27 to TRBJ2-5; TRBD2 matches 8 bases. Germline CDR1 and CDR2: MNHEY and SMNVEV (reference sequence). V gave up 6 bases and J gave up 12 bases; unmatched junction bases: 6. The CDR3 sequence is 11 residues long. The CDR3 sequence: CASRVAGREYF. The CDR3 DNA is TGTGCCAGCAGGGTAGCGGGGAGGGAGTACTTC.

There are a few counts of this clone. The chain employs TRBV5-6 and TRBJ2-5; D may match TRBD1 or TRBD2 (5 bases each). The J call may not be correct, given that the DNA end is closer to TRBJ2-7. There are 16 residues in the CDR3. Germline CDR1 is SGHDT and CDR2 is YYEEEE. As DNA, the CDR3 is TGTGCCAGCAGCCGAGGGTTAGGGACGCAATCCTACGAGCAGTACTTC. Translation gives CASSRGLGTQSYEQYF.

CDR3 region: CASSFAARVEQYF. The CDR3 DNA reads as TGTGCCAGCAGCTTCGCGGCCCGAGTCGAGCAGTACTTC. V is TRBV7-2 and J is TRBJ2-7; D is unresolved. CDR1 SGHTA and CDR2 FQGNSA come from the germline V gene. The CDR3 is 13 amino acids. Trimming took off 3 bases at V and 6 bases at J, with 12 bases between the two ends.

This CDR3 reads CAWIPGFGETQYF. CDR3 DNA: TGTGCCTGGATCCCCGGTTTCGGAGAGACCCAGTACTTC. The gene calls are TRBV30 and TRBJ2-5, with D unresolved. Between the trimmed V and J ends, which lost 4 bases and 4 bases, there was a span of 13 bases. Germline CDR1 GTSNPN, CDR2 SVGIG (reference sequence). The CDR3 has 13 residues.

In this sample, this clone turned up once. The CDR3 loop is CASSQPGLQFF. The CDR3 DNA is TGTGCCAGCAGTCAACCGGGACTGCAGTTCTTC. The chain joins TRBV28 to TRBJ2-1, with a tentative D call TRBD2 (6 bases). V lost 5 bases and J lost 12, with 11 bases in between. Per the germline V gene, CDR1 is MDHEN and CDR2 is SYDVKM. The CDR3 has 11 residues. The full variable domain, in which reference TRBV28 and TRBJ2-1 provide the parts outside the CDR3, is DVKVTQSSRYLVKRTGEKVFLECVQDMDHENMFWYRQDPGLGLRLIYFSYDVKMKEKGDIPEGYSVSREKKERFSLILESASTNQTSMYLCASSQPGLQFFGPGTRLTVL.

The rearrangement links TRBV19 to TRBJ2-7; D is perhaps TRBD2 (6 bases). Germline values: CDR1 LNHDA, CDR2 SQIVND (reference sequence). V shed 4 bases and J shed 1 base, with 20 bases lying between them. CDR3 length: 17 residues. The CDR3 loop is CASSTRTAGGASYEQYF. CDR3 in DNA: TGTGCCAGTAGTACCCGGACTGCAGGAGGGGCGTCCTACGAGCAGTACTTC.

This clone was detected only a few times. The rearrangement uses TRBV2 and TRBJ1-1, with a tentative D call TRBD1 (5 bases). The CDR3 consists of 12 residues. Germline CDR1 reads SNHLY; CDR2 reads FYNNEI. V shed 0 bases and J shed 7 bases, with 6 bases lying between them. For the CDR3, the DNA is TGTGCCAGCAGTGAAGCAGGGGATGAAGCTTTCTTT. The encoded protein is CASSEAGDEAFF.

This clone was seen at least ten times. The J gene is TRBJ2-3, the V gene TRBV5-1; 11 bases agree with TRBD2. The germline V gene has CDR1 SGHRS and CDR2 YFSETQ. The V segment lost 3 bases and the J segment 1 base; nucleotides outside the gene matches: 7. This CDR3 has 17 residues. Here the CDR3 reads CASSYYPGLAGTDTQYF. The CDR3 DNA reads TGCGCCAGCAGCTATTATCCGGGACTAGCGGGCACAGATACGCAGTATTTT.

This sequence joins TRBV10-3 and TRBJ2-7, with 10 bases lining up with TRBD1. Germline assignment: CDR1 ENHRY and CDR2 SYGVKD. The CDR3 has 13 amino acids. V lost 10 bases to trimming and J lost 6 bases; unmatched junction nucleotides: 9. CDR3 sequence (DNA): TGTGCCACCGAGGGACAGGGGTCCCGCGAGCAGTACTTC. Amino acid sequence: CATEGQGSREQYF.

The rearrangement joins TRBV6-6 to TRBJ2-1; perhaps D is TRBD1 or TRBD2 (6 bases each). Trimming pared 6 bases from V and 7 bases from J, leaving 13 bases between. This CDR3 has 13 residues. Germline V lookup: CDR1 MNHNY, CDR2 SVGAGI (reference sequence). The CDR3 loop is CASSLGGQNEQFF. DNA for the CDR3: TGTGCCAGCAGCCTGGGAGGACAGAATGAGCAGTTCTTC.

The rearrangement joins TRBV5-8 to TRBJ1-1; D is possibly TRBD1 (6 bases). CDR1 and CDR2 from the germline V gene are SGHTS and YDEGEE. CDR3 length equals 11 residues. V lost 2 bases to trimming and J lost 11 bases, with 10 bases between them. The CDR3 region is CASSFQGYAFF. For the CDR3, the DNA is TGTGCCAGCAGCTTCCAGGGGTACGCTTTCTTT.

This chain links TRBV7-8 with TRBJ1-1; the D is unclear. The CDR3 sequence is 13 residues long. V was cut by 5 bases and J by 4 bases, with 11 bases left in between. CDR1 is SGHVS and CDR2 is FQNEAQ in the germline V gene. CDR3 in amino acids: CASSLFMGTEAFF. CDR3 sequence (DNA): TGTGCCAGCAGCCTATTCATGGGCACTGAAGCTTTCTTT.

The V call is TRBV5-1, the J call TRBJ2-2; the D is unclear. Germline V gene data show CDR1 as SGHRS and CDR2 as YFSETQ. The CDR3 has 14 amino acids. Trimming removed 2 bases at V and 6 bases at J, with 11 bases between. CDR3 protein: CASSFRLGSGELFF. The CDR3 nucleotides are TGCGCCAGCAGCTTTAGACTGGGCTCCGGGGAGCTGTTTTTT.

This clone was recorded once. This sequence joins TRBV4-1 and TRBJ2-3, with D perhaps TRBD1 or TRBD2 (5 bases each). V lost 4 bases to trimming and J lost 5 bases, with 13 bases between them. This CDR3 comprises 14 residues. From germline, CDR1 is MGHRA and CDR2 YSYEKL. CDR3 residues: CASSPGRVVDTQYF. CDR3 nucleotides: TGCGCCAGCAGCCCAGGGCGGGTTGTAGATACGCAGTATTTT.

In regard to this clone: Other DNA sequences from this sample encode an identical CDR3 as well. V usage is TRBV5-1 and J usage is TRBJ2-2; no definite D call. V was shortened by 1 base and J by 3 bases, with 4 bases between the two germline ends. The CDR3 totals 13 residues. CDR1 and CDR2 (germline): SGHRS, YFSETQ. The CDR3 loop is CASSLSDTGELFF. The CDR3 region has the DNA TGCGCCAGCAGCTTGTCTGACACCGGGGAGCTGTTTTTT.

J is TRBJ2-3 and V is TRBV5-1; D possibly corresponds to TRBD2 (5 bases). The V gene lost 3 bases and the J gene lost 4 bases, with 12 bases spanning the gap. This CDR3 comprises 14 residues. CDR1 SGHRS and CDR2 YFSETQ come from the germline V gene. The CDR3 here is CASSYSDFPDTQYF. The CDR3 coding sequence is TGCGCCAGCAGCTACTCGGACTTTCCAGATACGCAGTATTTT.

The chain joins TRBV2 to TRBJ2-3, with D maybe TRBD2 (6 bases). Trimming left V 7 bases short and J 3 bases short, with 17 bases between. The germline V gene has CDR1 SNHLY and CDR2 FYNNEI. This CDR3 has 15 amino acids. The CDR3 here is CASTLLASGTDTQYF. The DNA for the CDR3 is TGTGCCAGCACCCTACTAGCTTCGGGAACAGATACGCAGTATTTT.